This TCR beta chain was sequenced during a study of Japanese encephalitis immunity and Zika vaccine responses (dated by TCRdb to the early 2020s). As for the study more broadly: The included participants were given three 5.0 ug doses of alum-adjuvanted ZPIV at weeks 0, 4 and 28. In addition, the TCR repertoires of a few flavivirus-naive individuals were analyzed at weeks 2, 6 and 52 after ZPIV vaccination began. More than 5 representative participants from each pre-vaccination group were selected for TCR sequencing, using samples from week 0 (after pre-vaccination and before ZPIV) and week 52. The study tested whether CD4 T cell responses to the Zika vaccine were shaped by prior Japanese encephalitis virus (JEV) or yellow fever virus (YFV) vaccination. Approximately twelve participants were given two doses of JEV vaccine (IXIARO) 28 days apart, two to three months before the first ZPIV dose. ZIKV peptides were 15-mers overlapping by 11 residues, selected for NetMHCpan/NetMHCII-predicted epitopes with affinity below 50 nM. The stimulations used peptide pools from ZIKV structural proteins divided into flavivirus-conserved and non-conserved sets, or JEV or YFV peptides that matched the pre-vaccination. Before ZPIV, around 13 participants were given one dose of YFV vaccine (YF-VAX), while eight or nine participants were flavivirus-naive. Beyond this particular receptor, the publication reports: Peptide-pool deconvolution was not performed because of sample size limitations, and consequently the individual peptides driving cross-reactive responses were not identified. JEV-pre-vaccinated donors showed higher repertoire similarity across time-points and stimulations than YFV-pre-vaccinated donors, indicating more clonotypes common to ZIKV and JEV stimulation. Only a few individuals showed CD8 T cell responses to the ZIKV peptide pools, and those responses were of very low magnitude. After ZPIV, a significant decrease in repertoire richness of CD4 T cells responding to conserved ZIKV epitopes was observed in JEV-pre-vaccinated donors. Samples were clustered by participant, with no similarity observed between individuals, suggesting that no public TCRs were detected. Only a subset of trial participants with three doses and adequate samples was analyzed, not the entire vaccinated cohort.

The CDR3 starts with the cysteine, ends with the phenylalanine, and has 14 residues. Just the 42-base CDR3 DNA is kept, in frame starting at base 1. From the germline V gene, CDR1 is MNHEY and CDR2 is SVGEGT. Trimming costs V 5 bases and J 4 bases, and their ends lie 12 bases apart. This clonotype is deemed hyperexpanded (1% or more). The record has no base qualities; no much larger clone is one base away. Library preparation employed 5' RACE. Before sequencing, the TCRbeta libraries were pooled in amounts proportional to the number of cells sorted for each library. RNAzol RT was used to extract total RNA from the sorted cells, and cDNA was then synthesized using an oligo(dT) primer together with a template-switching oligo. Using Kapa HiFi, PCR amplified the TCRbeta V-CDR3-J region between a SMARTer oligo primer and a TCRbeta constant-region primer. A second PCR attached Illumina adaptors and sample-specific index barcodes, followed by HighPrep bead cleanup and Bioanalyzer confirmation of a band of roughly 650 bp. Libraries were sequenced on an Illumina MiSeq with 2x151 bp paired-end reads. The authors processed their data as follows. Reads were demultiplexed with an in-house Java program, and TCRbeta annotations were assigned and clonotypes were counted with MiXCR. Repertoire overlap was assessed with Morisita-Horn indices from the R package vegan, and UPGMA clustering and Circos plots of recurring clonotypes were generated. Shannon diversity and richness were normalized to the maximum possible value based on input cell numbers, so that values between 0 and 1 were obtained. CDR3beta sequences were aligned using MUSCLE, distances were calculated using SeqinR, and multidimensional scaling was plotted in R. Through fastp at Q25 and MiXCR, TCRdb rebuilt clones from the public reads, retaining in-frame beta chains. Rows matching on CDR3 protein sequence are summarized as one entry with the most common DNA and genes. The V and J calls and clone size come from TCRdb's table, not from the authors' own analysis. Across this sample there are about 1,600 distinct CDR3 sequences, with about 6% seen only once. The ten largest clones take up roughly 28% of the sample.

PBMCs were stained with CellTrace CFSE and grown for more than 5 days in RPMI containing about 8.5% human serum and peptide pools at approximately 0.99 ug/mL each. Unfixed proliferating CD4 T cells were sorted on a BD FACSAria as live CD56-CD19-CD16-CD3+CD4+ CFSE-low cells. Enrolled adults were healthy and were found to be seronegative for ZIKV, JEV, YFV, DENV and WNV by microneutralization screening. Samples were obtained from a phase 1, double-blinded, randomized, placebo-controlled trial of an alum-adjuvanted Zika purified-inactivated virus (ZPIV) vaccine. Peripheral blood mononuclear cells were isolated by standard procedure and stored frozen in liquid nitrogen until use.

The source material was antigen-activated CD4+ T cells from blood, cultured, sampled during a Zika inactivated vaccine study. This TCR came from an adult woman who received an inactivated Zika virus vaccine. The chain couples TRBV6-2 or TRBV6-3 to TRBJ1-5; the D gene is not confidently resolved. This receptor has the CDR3 CASSTGGRNQPQHF. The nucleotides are TGTGCCAGCAGTACGGGAGGGAGGAATCAGCCCCAGCATTTT.